Each of the 10 T cell receptor beta chains below was sequenced from the same sample in a study of identical twins. Via MiXCR, TCRdb re-called the 5' RACE reads, giving one row per CDR3 protein. Here the sample spans 650,000 to 750,000 distinct CDR3 sequences, 21% being singletons. This same sample was also part of a study on T cells expressing NK-cell markers.

Sequenced sample: PBMCs. The receptors come from a woman younger than 30 in good health.

This clonotype was seen ten or more times. In this CDR3 the conserved last residue, phenylalanine or tryptophan, is missing, so a read error is likely. Because the CDR3's place on the DNA is in doubt, the DNA is left out and the CDR3 is given as listed by TCRdb. J is TRBJ1-1 and V is TRBV29-1. Inclusive of both ends, the CDR3 amounts to 11 amino acids. Germline assignment: CDR1 SQVTM and CDR2 ANQGSEA. This CDR3 reads CSVEDQVGVSL.

This rearrangement joins TRBV20-1 to TRBJ2-3; 8 nucleotides match TRBD2. V gave up 6 bases and J gave up 6 bases; unmatched junction bases: 14. The V gene's germline CDR1 is DFQATT and CDR2 SNEGSKA (reference sequence). The CDR3 runs 15 residues. The CDR3 sequence: CSASGRSAGDDTQYF. The CDR3 region has the DNA TGCAGTGCATCTGGTCGGTCAGCGGGAGACGATACGCAGTATTTT.

This clonotype was detected ten times or more. V usage is TRBV5-1 and J usage is TRBJ2-1; no definite D call. Germline V gene lookup returns CDR1 SGHRS and CDR2 YFSETQ. The V and J ends lost 0 bases and 6 bases respectively, with 7 bases between them. CDR3 length: 13 residues. The CDR3 is CASSLVVANEQFF. As DNA, the CDR3 is TGCGCCAGCAGCTTGGTGGTGGCCAATGAGCAGTTCTTC.

This clonotype was seen repeatedly, ten times or more. The chain recombines TRBV5-1 with TRBJ1-5; D call uncertain. The CDR3 consists of 13 residues. Trimming cost V 4 bases and J 5 bases, with 10 bases left between them. Germline lookup yields CDR1 SGHRS and CDR2 YFSETQ. The DNA for the CDR3 is TGCGCCAGCAGCGCTGAGGGAGATCAGCCCCAGCATTTT. Protein sequence: CASSAEGDQPQHF.

The gene calls are TRBV20-1 and TRBJ2-1; perhaps TRBD2 as D (6 bases). Per the germline V gene, CDR1 is DFQATT and CDR2 is SNEGSKA (reference sequence). Trimming took off 3 bases at V and 9 bases at J, with 15 bases between the two ends. CDR3 length: 13 residues. The CDR3 sequence is CSARETSYGEQFF. The DNA of the CDR3 is TGCAGTGCTAGGGAGACTAGTTACGGTGAGCAGTTCTTC.

The chain joins TRBV5-1 to TRBJ1-1, with D unresolved. V lost 4 bases and J 1 base, leaving 8 bases between the germline ends. Germline assignment: CDR1 SGHRS and CDR2 YFSETQ. The CDR3 contains 13 residues. In DNA form, the CDR3 reads TGCGCCAGCAGCCACGACAAGAACACTGAAGCTTTCTTT. Its translation is CASSHDKNTEAFF.

This chain joins TRBV20-1 and TRBJ2-3; 10 bases match TRBD2. Germline values: CDR1 DFQATT, CDR2 SNEGSKA (reference sequence). The CDR3 is 15 amino acids. J lost 4 bases, V lost 3 bases, and 7 bases had no gene match. CDR3 loop: CSASGLAVGADTQYF. In DNA, the CDR3 is TGCAGTGCTAGTGGACTAGCGGTTGGAGCAGATACGCAGTATTTT.

The table lists this clonotype with a few counts. V usage is TRBV5-4 and J usage is TRBJ2-7, with 9 bases matching TRBD1. Germline CDR1 reads SGHNT; CDR2 reads YYREEE (reference sequence). V lost 2 bases, J lost 5 bases, and 5 bases stayed unmatched. The CDR3 covers 14 residues. CDR3 in DNA: TGTGCCAGCAGCTTCGACAGGGGGAGGGACGAGCAGTACTTC. It translates to CASSFDRGRDEQYF.

This clonotype was observed a handful of times. The CDR3 loop reads CASSYRGPIYEQYF. In DNA form, the CDR3 reads TGTGCCAGCAGTTACCGGGGACCGATCTACGAGCAGTACTTC. The chain links TRBV6-5 to TRBJ2-7; either TRBD1 or TRBD2 may fit D (5 bases each). V gave up 2 bases and J gave up 3 bases, with 11 bases separating them. There are 14 residues in the CDR3. The germline gives CDR1 MNHEY, CDR2 SVGAGI.

The chain carries TRBV7-3 and TRBJ2-2, with 9 bases lining up with TRBD2. This CDR3 comprises 15 residues. Germline V CDR1 and CDR2: SGHTA, FQGTGA. V lost 1 base, J lost 6 bases, and 3 bases stayed unmatched. The CDR3 region is CASSLMAGGAGELFF. CDR3 bases: TGTGCCAGCAGCTTAATGGCGGGGGGGGCCGGGGAGCTGTTTTTT.